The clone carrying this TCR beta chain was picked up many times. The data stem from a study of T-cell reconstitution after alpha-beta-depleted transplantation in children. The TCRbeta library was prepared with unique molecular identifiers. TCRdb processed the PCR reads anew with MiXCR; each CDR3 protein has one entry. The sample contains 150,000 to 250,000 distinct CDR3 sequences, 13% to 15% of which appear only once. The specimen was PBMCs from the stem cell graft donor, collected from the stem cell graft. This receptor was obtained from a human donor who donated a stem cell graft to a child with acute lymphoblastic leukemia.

CDR3 protein: CASSQRTSGSRETQYF. The CDR3 bases are TGTGCCAGCAGCCAACGGACTAGCGGGAGCAGGGAGACCCAGTACTTC. The chain couples TRBV11-1 to TRBJ2-5; 13 bases are a match to TRBD2. Trimming removed 5 bases from V and 5 bases from J; junction bases left unmatched: 8. Germline assignment: CDR1 SGHAT and CDR2 FQDESV (reference sequence). CDR3 length: 16 amino acids.